The 30 T cell receptor beta chains below all came from one sample that was sequenced in a study of T-cell reconstitution after alpha-beta-depleted transplantation in children. The TCRbeta library was prepared with unique molecular identifiers. TCRdb called the PCR reads again in MiXCR, with one record for every CDR3 protein. The table includes 550,000 to 800,000 distinct CDR3 sequences, less than 15% detected once. The material sequenced was PBMCs, taken before TCRalphabeta/CD19-depleted stem cell transplant. The receptors were sampled from a girl aged 2 to 10 with congenital amegakaryocytic thrombocytopenia, due to receive a stem cell transplant.

The chain uses TRBV20-1 and TRBJ2-7; TRBD2 is a possible D gene (6 bases). The CDR3 spans 16 residues. V gave up 5 bases and J gave up 0 bases, with 20 bases separating them. Germline-derived CDR1 and CDR2 are DFQATT and SNEGSKA (reference sequence). CDR3 protein: CSAVTSRYMSSYEQYF. The CDR3 DNA sequence: TGCAGTGCTGTCACTAGCAGATACATGAGCTCCTACGAGCAGTACTTC.

A few counts support this clonotype. The chain combines TRBV5-1 with TRBJ2-7; tentatively, D is TRBD2 (6 bases). The CDR3 sequence is 15 residues long. Germline assignment: CDR1 SGHRS and CDR2 YFSETQ. Trimming removed 7 bases from V and 0 bases from J, with 17 bases in between. CDR3 in DNA: TGCGCCAGCGCCCGATCGGGAGAGCCCTCCTACGAGCAGTACTTC. It yields the protein CASARSGEPSYEQYF.

There are a few counts of this clonotype. The CDR3 DNA reads TGTGCCAGCTCACAGGGGGCAGCTAACACTGAAGCTTTCTTT. Residues: CASSQGAANTEAFF. This rearrangement joins TRBV18 to TRBJ1-1; TRBD1 matches 7 bases. Germline assignment: CDR1 KGHSH and CDR2 LQKENI. The CDR3 runs to 14 residues. The V segment lost 4 bases and the J segment 2 bases; nucleotides outside the gene matches: 4.

The CDR3 is CASSLAFRSGANVLTF. As DNA, the CDR3 is TGTGCCAGCAGCTTAGCGTTCAGGTCTGGGGCCAACGTCCTGACTTTC. The chain couples TRBV7-2 to TRBJ2-6; D gene uncertain. Trimming cost V 0 bases and J 1 base, with 7 bases left between them. This CDR3 contains 16 residues. The germline gives CDR1 SGHTA, CDR2 FQGNSA. The full variable domain, its missing parts supplied by reference TRBV7-2 and TRBJ2-6, is GAGVSQSPSNKVTEKGKDVELRCDPISGHTALYWYRQSLGQGLEFLIYFQGNSAPDKSGLPSDRFSAERTGGSVSTLTIQRTQQEDSAVYLCASSLAFRSGANVLTFGAGSRLTVL.

This rearrangement joins TRBV20-1 to TRBJ2-7, with 14 bases that match TRBD2. CDR1 is DFQATT and CDR2 is SNEGSKA in the germline V gene (reference sequence). Losses at the gene ends were 7 bases for V and 3 bases for J; bases not matched to a gene: 17. The CDR3 sequence is 18 residues long. The DNA for the CDR3 is TGCAGTGGCCAGGGTTCTCTCGAGGGGACTAGCGGGAGCTACGAGCAGTACTTC. It yields the protein CSGQGSLEGTSGSYEQYF.

This clonotype was counted a few times. The chain combines TRBV7-2 with TRBJ1-2; D unclear. The V and J ends lost 1 base and 2 bases respectively, with 11 bases between them. The CDR3 covers 15 residues. Germline CDR1 is SGHTA and CDR2 is FQGNSA. In nucleotides, the CDR3 is TGTGCCAGCAGCTTAGTGGGTGCCAGCAACTATGGCTACACCTTC. Its translation is CASSLVGASNYGYTF.

There are many counts of this clonotype. The gene calls are TRBV12-3 or TRBV12-4 and TRBJ1-4, with D unresolved. CDR3 length equals 14 residues. Trimming removed 3 bases at V and 5 bases at J, with 10 bases between. The CDR3 DNA is TGTGCCAGCAGTTTGGAGACGCAGAATGAAAAACTGTTTTTT. Its translation: CASSLETQNEKLFF.

This clonotype turned up a few times. This chain links TRBV5-1 with TRBJ1-3; TRBD1 is a possible D gene (6 bases). CDR3 length: 13 residues. Germline V gene sequence: CDR1 SGHRS, CDR2 YFSETQ. Trimming removed 4 bases at V and 4 bases at J, with 9 bases between. Written as DNA, the CDR3 is TGCGCCAGCAGCGGCGACAGGGGAAACACCATATATTTT. It codes for CASSGDRGNTIYF.

There are many counts of this clonotype. The chain has TRBV9 and TRBJ2-3; no clear D. The V gene's germline CDR1 is SGDLS and CDR2 YYNGEE. The CDR3 sequence is 16 residues long. The ends were cut back, 1 base at V and 4 bases at J, with 16 bases in the middle. CDR3 nucleotides: TGTGCCAGCAGCGTAAGTGACTCGACGCGAGCAGATACGCAGTATTTT. It specifies CASSVSDSTRADTQYF.

J is TRBJ2-5 and V is TRBV25-1, with D perhaps TRBD1 (5 bases). This CDR3 contains 14 residues. Trimming left V 9 bases short and J 3 bases short, with 17 bases between. Germline assignment: CDR1 MGHDK and CDR2 SYGVNS. The CDR3 bases are TGTGCCAGTAAGGGGCCCGACGCAAAAGAGACCCAGTACTTC. Protein sequence: CASKGPDAKETQYF.

This clonotype was counted many times. The V call is TRBV29-1, the J call TRBJ1-1; D may be TRBD1 (5 bases). The germline V and J ends were trimmed by 6 bases and 4 bases, with 18 bases remaining between them. CDR1 is SQVTM and CDR2 is ANQGSEA in the germline V gene. The CDR3 runs 14 residues. In DNA form, the CDR3 reads TGCAGCGTGAACGACTTGACGGGGGGCACTGAAGCTTTCTTT. As protein: CSVNDLTGGTEAFF.

The rearrangement links TRBV15 to TRBJ2-7; D may be TRBD1 (5 bases). Germline lookup yields CDR1 LNHNV and CDR2 YYDKDF (reference sequence). The CDR3 consists of 13 residues. Trimming took 5 bases from V and 6 from J, leaving 14 bases between them. Here the CDR3 DNA reads TGTGCCACCAGCGACCGTTACAGGCGCGAGCAGTACTTC. The encoded protein is CATSDRYRREQYF.

This clonotype occurred many times. The CDR3 here is CSARGGLAGAGEQYF. The CDR3 DNA reads TGCAGTGCTAGAGGGGGGCTAGCGGGAGCTGGAGAGCAGTACTTC. The chain uses TRBV20-1 and TRBJ2-7; TRBD2 matches 10 bases. The V segment lost 1 base and the J segment 7 bases; nucleotides outside the gene matches: 10. The V gene's germline CDR1 is DFQATT and CDR2 SNEGSKA (reference sequence). The CDR3 loop spans 15 amino acids.

This clonotype was picked up many times. This chain uses TRBV20-1 with TRBJ2-2, with 11 bases matching TRBD2. V dropped 6 bases and J dropped 6; count of bases not matched to a gene: 12. CDR1 DFQATT and CDR2 SNEGSKA come from the germline V gene (reference sequence). This CDR3 is 16 amino acids long. DNA of the CDR3: TGCAGTGCCATAGCGGGAGGGCCGAATTTGGCCGGGGAGCTGTTTTTT. As protein: CSAIAGGPNLAGELFF.

This clonotype was seen just once. Given a much more abundant clone one base away, this may be a read error. The chain recombines TRBV9 with TRBJ1-4; D remains ambiguous. Trimming removed 1 base at V and 6 bases at J, with 10 bases between. The germline V gene encodes CDR1 SGDLS and CDR2 YYNGEE. The CDR3 is 14 amino acids. CDR3 coding DNA: TGTGCCAGCAGCGTATCGCCGGTGGATGAAAAACTGTTTTTT. This codes for CASSVSPVDEKLFF.

The genes are TRBV7-9 and TRBJ1-3; tentative D call: TRBD1 (6 bases). Trimming stripped 2 bases from V and 1 base from J, with 15 bases between. The CDR3 consists of 17 residues. Per germline, CDR1 SEHNR and CDR2 FQNEAQ (reference sequence). The CDR3 is CASSLPRGRESGNTIYF. The CDR3 nucleotides are TGTGCCAGCAGCTTACCCAGGGGCAGAGAGTCTGGAAACACCATATATTTT.

This clonotype was counted at least ten times. The V call is TRBV7-2, the J call TRBJ2-3; 12 bases map to TRBD2. The CDR3 runs 15 residues. The germline V gene has CDR1 SGHTA and CDR2 FQGNSA. Unmatched junction bases numbered 5, after V lost 5 bases and J lost 5 bases. The CDR3 nucleotides are TGTGCCAGCAGCCCGACTAGCGGGAGACGAGATACGCAGTATTTT. It encodes CASSPTSGRRDTQYF.

This clonotype has only a few counts. The gene calls are TRBV7-9 and TRBJ2-5, with D perhaps matching TRBD2 (6 bases). Per germline, CDR1 SEHNR and CDR2 FQNEAQ (reference sequence). CDR3 length: 15 amino acids. Deletions cut 2 bases from V and 2 bases from J, with 12 bases between. The DNA of the CDR3 is TGTGCCAGCAGCTTAAGGCAGCGGGTACAAGAGACCCAGTACTTC. Protein: CASSLRQRVQETQYF.

In this sample, this clonotype turned up a few times. The chain has TRBV7-9 and TRBJ2-1, with D possibly TRBD1 on 5 matching bases. CDR1 and CDR2 from the germline V gene are SEHNR and FQNEAQ (reference sequence). V gave up 3 bases and J gave up 8 bases, with 11 bases separating them. The CDR3 is made up of 13 amino acids. CDR3: CASSLNRLDEQFF. Written as DNA, the CDR3 is TGTGCCAGCAGCTTGAACAGGCTGGATGAGCAGTTCTTC. The full variable domain, with the rest looked up from reference TRBV7-9 and TRBJ2-1, is DTGVSQNPRHKITKRGQNVTFRCDPISEHNRLYWYRQTLGQGPEFLTYFQNEAQLEKSRLLSDRFSAERPKGSFSTLEIQRTEQGDSAMYLCASSLNRLDEQFFGPGTRLTVL.

The genes are TRBV5-1 and TRBJ2-1; D is uncertain. The ends were cut back, 8 bases at V and 2 bases at J, with 11 bases in the middle. Germline CDR1 is SGHRS and CDR2 is YFSETQ. The CDR3 runs to 13 residues. Written as DNA, the CDR3 is TGCGCCAGTTACGGAGTGACCTACAATGAGCAGTTCTTC. Translated: CASYGVTYNEQFF.

The V and J genes are TRBV5-1 and TRBJ2-6, with D maybe TRBD1 (6 bases). Trimming stripped 3 bases from V and 0 bases from J, with 13 bases between. This CDR3 comprises 17 residues. The V gene's germline CDR1 is SGHRS and CDR2 YFSETQ. The CDR3 region has the DNA TGCGCCAGCAGCTATCGGTCAGGGGCCTCTGGGGCCAACGTCCTGACTTTC. It encodes CASSYRSGASGANVLTF.

This clonotype was recorded many times. This chain uses TRBV14 with TRBJ2-1, with 10 bases aligning to TRBD2. Trimming removed 4 bases from V and 7 bases from J; junction bases left unmatched: 16. The CDR3 covers 18 residues. CDR1 and CDR2 from the germline V gene are SGHDN and FVKESK. In nucleotides, the CDR3 is TGTGCCAGCAGCCCCCTGATGGGGCTAGCGGGGGCGGTGAATGAGCAGTTCTTC. As protein: CASSPLMGLAGAVNEQFF.

This clonotype was found many times. The chain has TRBV27 and TRBJ2-7; a possible D gene is TRBD2 (6 bases). Germline CDR1 MNHEY, CDR2 SMNVEV (reference sequence). The CDR3 consists of 14 residues. V dropped 7 bases and J dropped 3 bases, with 16 bases sitting between them. CDR3 DNA sequence: TGTGCCAGCATGAATACGGGAGCGAACTACGAGCAGTACTTC. Protein sequence: CASMNTGANYEQYF.

This clonotype was observed a few times. The rearrangement uses TRBV29-1 and TRBJ1-6, with no clear D. The CDR3 extends over 13 amino acids. V was pared by 5 bases and J by 7 bases, with 12 bases between. Per germline, CDR1 SQVTM and CDR2 ANQGSEA. Written as DNA, the CDR3 is TGCAGCGTTAATAACGGCGCCAATTCACCCCTCCACTTT. Translated: CSVNNGANSPLHF.

The J gene is TRBJ1-2, the V gene TRBV5-1; D is ambiguous. Trimming left V 2 bases short and J 6 bases short, with 8 bases between. Germline assignment: CDR1 SGHRS and CDR2 YFSETQ. CDR3 length equals 12 residues. The CDR3 here is CASSFEGNGYTF. The CDR3 DNA reads as TGCGCCAGCAGCTTCGAGGGAAATGGCTACACCTTC.

A remark on this clonotype: The junction differs from germline at one of its ends, possibly a read error. The V call is TRBV12-3 or TRBV12-4, the J call TRBJ1-5; D possibly corresponds to TRBD1 (5 bases). This CDR3 contains 17 residues. The DNA of the CDR3 is TGTGCCAGCGCCCGAGGCCGAGACAGCTCTAGCAATCAGCCCCATCATTTT. This gives the protein CASARGRDSSSNQPHHF.

The chain employs TRBV16 and TRBJ1-1; D not certain. The germline V and J ends were trimmed by 0 bases and 5 bases, with 7 bases remaining between them. CDR1 and CDR2 from the germline V gene are KGHSY and FQNENV. The CDR3 sequence is 13 residues long. DNA of the CDR3: TGTGCCAGCAGCCAATCTGGTTGGACTGAAGCTTTCTTT. It yields the protein CASSQSGWTEAFF.

In its sample, this clonotype was seen many times. The chain joins TRBV10-3 to TRBJ1-2, with D tentatively TRBD1 (6 bases). The germline V gene encodes CDR1 ENHRY and CDR2 SYGVKD. V gave up 3 bases and J gave up 3 bases, with 14 bases separating them. The CDR3 consists of 15 residues. The CDR3 bases are TGTGCCATCAGTGATATGGACAGATCCGACTATGGCTACACCTTC. It codes for CAISDMDRSDYGYTF.

This clonotype was found a few times. The chain employs TRBV19 and TRBJ1-1, with a possible D match to TRBD1 (6 bases). CDR3 length: 12 amino acids. CDR1 is LNHDA, CDR2 SQIVND, per germline (reference sequence). V gave up 5 bases and J gave up 7 bases, with 11 bases separating them. The CDR3 coding sequence is TGTGCCAGTAGTTTCGACAGGAGTGAAGCTTTCTTT. Encoded protein: CASSFDRSEAFF.

This clonotype occurred many times. The rearrangement uses TRBV7-9 and TRBJ1-1; TRBD1 matches 7 bases. From germline, CDR1 is SEHNR and CDR2 FQNEAQ (reference sequence). The CDR3 is made up of 14 amino acids. V lost 6 bases to trimming and J lost 5 bases; unmatched junction nucleotides: 9. CDR3 sequence (DNA): TGTGCCAGCAGAGATTACAGGGGACGTACTGAAGCTTTCTTT. Translated: CASRDYRGRTEAFF. Full variable domain (remainder filled in from reference TRBV7-9 and TRBJ1-1): DTGVSQNPRHKITKRGQNVTFRCDPISEHNRLYWYRQTLGQGPEFLTYFQNEAQLEKSRLLSDRFSAERPKGSFSTLEIQRTEQGDSAMYLCASRDYRGRTEAFFGQGTRLTVV.